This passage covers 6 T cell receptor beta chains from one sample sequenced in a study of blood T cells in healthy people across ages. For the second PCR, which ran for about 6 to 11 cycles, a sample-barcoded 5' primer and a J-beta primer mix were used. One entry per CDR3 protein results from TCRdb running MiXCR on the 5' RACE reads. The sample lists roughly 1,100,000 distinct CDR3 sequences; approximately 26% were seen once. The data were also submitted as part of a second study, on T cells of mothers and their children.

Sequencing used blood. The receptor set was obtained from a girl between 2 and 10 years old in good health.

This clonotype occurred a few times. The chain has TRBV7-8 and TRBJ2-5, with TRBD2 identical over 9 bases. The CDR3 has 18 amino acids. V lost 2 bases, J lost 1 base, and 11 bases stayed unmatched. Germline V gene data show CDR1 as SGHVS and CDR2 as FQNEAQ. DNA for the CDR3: TGTGCCAGCAGCTTACTCCTTTTTGGGGGACTAGCCCAAGAGACCCAGTACTTC. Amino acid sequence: CASSLLLFGGLAQETQYF. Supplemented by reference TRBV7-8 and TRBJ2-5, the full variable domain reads GAGVSQSPRYKVAKRGQDVALRCDPISGHVSLFWYQQALGQGPEFLTYFQNEAQLDKSGLPSDRFFAERPEGSVSTLKIQRTQQEDSAVYLCASSLLLFGGLAQETQYFGPGTRLLVL.

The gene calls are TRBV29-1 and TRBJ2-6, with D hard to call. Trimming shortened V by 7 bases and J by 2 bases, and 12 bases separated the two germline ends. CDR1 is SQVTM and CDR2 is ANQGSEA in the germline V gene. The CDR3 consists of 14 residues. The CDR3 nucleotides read TGCAGCGCTTCAGGCGGAGCTGGGGCCAACGTCCTGACTTTC. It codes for CSASGGAGANVLTF.

CDR3 sequence: CASRTAGTSGIEQFF. In DNA form, the CDR3 reads TGTGCCAGCAGGACAGCCGGGACTAGCGGGATTGAGCAGTTCTTC. This sequence joins TRBV6-1 and TRBJ2-1; the match to TRBD2 covers 13 bases. The CDR3 runs 15 residues. The V segment lost 6 bases and the J segment 9 bases; nucleotides outside the gene matches: 8. The V gene's germline CDR1 is MNHNS and CDR2 SASEGT.

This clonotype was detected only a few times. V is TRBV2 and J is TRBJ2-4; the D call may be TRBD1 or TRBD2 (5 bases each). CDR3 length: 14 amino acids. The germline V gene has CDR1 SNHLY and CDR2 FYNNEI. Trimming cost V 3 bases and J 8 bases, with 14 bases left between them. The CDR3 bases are TGTGCCAGCAGTGAGGGACGGAGGTTTGACATTCAGTACTTC. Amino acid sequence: CASSEGRRFDIQYF.

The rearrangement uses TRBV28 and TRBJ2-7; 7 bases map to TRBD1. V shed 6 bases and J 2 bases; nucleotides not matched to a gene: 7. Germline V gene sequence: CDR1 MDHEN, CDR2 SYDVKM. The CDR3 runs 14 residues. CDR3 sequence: CASSLIGQAYEQYF. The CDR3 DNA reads TGTGCCAGCAGCTTAATCGGACAGGCCTACGAGCAGTACTTC.

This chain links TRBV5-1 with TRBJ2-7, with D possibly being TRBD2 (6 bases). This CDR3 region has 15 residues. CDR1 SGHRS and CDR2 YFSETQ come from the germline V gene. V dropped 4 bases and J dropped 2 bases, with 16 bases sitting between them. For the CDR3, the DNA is TGCGCCAGCAGCCCCGAAGGAGGGAGCGCCTACGAGCAGTACTTC. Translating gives CASSPEGGSAYEQYF.